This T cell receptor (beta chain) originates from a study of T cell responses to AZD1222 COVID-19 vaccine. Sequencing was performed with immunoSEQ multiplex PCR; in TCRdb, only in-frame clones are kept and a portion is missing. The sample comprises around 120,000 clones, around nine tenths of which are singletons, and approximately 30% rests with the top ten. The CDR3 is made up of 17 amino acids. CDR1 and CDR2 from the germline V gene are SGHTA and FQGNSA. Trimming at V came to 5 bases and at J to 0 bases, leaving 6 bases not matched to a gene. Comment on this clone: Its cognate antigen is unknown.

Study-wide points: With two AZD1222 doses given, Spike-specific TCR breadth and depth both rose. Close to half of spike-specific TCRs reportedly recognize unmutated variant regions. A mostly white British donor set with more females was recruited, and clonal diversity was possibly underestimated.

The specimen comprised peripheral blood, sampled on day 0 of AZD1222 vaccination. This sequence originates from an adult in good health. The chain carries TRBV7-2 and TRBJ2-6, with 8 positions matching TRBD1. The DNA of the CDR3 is TGTGCCAGCAGCAAAGGGACAGGCAGCTCTGGGGCCAACGTCCTGACTTTC. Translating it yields CASSKGTGSSGANVLTF.